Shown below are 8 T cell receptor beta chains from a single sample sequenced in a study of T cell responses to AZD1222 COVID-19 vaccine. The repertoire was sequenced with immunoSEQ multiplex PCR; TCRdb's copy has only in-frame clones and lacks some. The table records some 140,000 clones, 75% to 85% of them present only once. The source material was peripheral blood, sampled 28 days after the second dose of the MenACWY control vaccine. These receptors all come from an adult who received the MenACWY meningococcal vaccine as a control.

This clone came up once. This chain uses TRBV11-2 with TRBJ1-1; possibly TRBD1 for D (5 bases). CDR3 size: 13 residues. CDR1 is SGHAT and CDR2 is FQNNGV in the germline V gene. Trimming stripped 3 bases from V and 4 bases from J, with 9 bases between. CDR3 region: CASSFRVVTEAFF. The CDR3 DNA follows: TGTGCCAGCAGCTTCAGGGTTGTCACTGAAGCTTTCTTT.

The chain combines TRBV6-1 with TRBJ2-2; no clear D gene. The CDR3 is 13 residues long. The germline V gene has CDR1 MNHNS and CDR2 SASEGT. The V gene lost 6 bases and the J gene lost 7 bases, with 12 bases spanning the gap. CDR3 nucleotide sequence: TGTGCCAGCAGCCCCGTGGCTGTCGGGGAGCTGTTTTTT. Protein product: CASSPVAVGELFF.

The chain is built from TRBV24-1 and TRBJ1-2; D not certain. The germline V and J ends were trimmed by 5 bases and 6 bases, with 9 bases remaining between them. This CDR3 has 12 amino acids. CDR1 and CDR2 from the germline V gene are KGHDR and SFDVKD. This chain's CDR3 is CATSAYDDGYTF. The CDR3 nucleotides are TGTGCCACCAGTGCCTACGACGATGGCTACACCTTC.

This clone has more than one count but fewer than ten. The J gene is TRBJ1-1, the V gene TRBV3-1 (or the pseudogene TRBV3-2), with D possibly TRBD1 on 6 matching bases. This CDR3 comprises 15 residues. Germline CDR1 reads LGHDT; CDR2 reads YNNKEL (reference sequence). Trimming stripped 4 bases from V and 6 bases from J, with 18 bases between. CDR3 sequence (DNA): TGTGCCAGCAGCCCATTTGGGGCCGAGGGGGCTGAAGCTTTCTTT. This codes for CASSPFGAEGAEAFF.

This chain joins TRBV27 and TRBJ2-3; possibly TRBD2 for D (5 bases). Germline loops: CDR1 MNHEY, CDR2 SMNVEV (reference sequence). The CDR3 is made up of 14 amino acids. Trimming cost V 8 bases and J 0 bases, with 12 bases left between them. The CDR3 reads CASFGGQSTDTQYF. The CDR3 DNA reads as TGTGCCAGCTTCGGCGGGCAAAGCACAGATACGCAGTATTTT.

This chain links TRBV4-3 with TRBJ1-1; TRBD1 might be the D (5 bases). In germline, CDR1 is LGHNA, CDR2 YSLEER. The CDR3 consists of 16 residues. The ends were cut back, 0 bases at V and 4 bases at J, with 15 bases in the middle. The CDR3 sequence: CASSQDQGRLGTEAFF. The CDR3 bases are TGCGCCAGCAGCCAAGATCAGGGACGTTTGGGCACTGAAGCTTTCTTT.

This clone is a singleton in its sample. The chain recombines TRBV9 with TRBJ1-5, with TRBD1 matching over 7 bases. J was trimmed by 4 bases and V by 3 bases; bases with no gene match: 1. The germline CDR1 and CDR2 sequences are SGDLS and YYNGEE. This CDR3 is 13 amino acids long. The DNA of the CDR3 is TGTGCCAGCAGCGGACAGGGAAATCAGCCCCAGCATTTT. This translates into CASSGQGNQPQHF.

The CDR3: CASSYSGGALETQYF. Here the CDR3 DNA reads TGTGCCAGCAGCTACAGCGGGGGGGCCCTAGAGACCCAGTACTTC. The chain combines TRBV7-9 with TRBJ2-5; 10 positions agree with TRBD2. V dropped 4 bases and J dropped 4; count of bases not matched to a gene: 6. The CDR3 totals 15 residues. Germline CDR1 reads SEHNR; CDR2 reads FQNEAQ (reference sequence).